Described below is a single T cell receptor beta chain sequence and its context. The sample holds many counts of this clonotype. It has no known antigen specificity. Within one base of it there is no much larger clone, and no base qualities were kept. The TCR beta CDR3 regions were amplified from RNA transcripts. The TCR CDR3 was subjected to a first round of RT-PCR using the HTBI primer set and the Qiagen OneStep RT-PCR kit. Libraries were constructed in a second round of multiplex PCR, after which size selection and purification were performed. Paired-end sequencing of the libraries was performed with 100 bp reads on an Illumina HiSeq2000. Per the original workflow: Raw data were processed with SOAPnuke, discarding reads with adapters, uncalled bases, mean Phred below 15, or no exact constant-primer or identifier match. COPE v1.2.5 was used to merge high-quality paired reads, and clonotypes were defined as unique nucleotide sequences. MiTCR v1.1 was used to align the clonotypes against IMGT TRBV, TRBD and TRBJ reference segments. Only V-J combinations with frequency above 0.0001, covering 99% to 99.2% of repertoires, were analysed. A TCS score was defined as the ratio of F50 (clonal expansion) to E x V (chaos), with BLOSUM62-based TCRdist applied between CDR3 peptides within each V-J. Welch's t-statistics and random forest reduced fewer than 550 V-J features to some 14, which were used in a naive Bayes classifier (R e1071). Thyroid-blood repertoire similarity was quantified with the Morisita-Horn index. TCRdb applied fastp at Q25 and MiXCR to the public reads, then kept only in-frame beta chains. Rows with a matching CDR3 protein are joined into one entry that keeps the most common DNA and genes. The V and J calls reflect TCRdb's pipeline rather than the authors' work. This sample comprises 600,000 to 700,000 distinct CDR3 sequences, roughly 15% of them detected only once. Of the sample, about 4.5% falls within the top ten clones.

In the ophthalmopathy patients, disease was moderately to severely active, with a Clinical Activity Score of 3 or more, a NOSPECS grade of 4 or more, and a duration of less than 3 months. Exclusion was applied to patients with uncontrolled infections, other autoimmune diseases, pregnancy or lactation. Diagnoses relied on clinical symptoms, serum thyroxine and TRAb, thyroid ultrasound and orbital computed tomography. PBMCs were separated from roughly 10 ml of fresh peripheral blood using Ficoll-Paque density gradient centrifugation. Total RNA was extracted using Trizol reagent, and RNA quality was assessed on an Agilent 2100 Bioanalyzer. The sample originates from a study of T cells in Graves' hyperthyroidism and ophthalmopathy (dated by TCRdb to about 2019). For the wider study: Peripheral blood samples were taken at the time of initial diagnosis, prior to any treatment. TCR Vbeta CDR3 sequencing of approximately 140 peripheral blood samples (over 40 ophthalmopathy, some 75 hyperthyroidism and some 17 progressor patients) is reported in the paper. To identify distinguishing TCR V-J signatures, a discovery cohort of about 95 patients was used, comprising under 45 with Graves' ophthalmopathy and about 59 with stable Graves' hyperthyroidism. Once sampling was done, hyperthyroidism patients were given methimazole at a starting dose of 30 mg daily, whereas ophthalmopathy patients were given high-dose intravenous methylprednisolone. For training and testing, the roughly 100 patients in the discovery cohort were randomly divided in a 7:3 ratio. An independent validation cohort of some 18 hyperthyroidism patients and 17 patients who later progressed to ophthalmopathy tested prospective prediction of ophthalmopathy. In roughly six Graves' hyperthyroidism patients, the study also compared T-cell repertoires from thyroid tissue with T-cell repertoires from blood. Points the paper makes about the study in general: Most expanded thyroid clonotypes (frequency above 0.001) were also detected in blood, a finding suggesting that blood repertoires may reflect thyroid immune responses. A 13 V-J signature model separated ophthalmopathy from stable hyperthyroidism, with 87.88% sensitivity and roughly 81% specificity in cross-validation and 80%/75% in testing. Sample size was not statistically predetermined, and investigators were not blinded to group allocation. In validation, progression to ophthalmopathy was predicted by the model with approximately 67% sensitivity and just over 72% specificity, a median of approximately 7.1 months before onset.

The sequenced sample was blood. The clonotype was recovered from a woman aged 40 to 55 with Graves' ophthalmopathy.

The nucleotide sequence reads TGCGCCAGCAGCAATCCGGGACAGCCGTATGGCTACACCTTC. This encodes CASSNPGQPYGYTF. The V and J segments used are TRBV5-1 and TRBJ1-2; 7 nucleotides in the junction match TRBD1. Compared with germline, V lacks 4 bases and J lacks 5 bases; bases without a gene match: 8. The CDR3, cysteine through phenylalanine, is 14 amino acids long. Just CDR3 DNA is preserved here, 42 bases in frame from base 1. For CDR1 and CDR2, the germline V gene lists SGHRS and YFSETQ.